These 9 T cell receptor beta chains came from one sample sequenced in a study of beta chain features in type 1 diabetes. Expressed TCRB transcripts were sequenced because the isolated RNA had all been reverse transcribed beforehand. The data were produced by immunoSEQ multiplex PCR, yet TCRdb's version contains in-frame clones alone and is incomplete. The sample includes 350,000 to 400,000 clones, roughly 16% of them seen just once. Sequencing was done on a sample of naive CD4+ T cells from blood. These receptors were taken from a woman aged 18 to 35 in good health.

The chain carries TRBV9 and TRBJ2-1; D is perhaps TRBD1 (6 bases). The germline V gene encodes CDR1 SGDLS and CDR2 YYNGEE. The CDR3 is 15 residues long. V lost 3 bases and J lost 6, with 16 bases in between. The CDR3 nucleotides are TGTGCCAGCAGCGCCATCTCCTCCAGGGGCAATGAGCAGTTCTTC. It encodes CASSAISSRGNEQFF.

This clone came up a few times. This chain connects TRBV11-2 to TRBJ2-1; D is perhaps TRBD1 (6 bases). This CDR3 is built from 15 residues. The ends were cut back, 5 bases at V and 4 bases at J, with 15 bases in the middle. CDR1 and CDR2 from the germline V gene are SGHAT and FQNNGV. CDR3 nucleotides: TGTGCCAGCAGCACGGGGACACCTCGTTACAATGAGCAGTTCTTC. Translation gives CASSTGTPRYNEQFF.

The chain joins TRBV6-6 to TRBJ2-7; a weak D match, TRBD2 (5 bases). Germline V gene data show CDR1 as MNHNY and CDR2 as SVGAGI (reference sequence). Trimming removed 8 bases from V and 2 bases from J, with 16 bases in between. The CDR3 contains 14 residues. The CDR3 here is CASGLGSNTYEQYF. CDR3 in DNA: TGTGCCAGCGGGCTTGGGAGTAATACCTACGAGCAGTACTTC.

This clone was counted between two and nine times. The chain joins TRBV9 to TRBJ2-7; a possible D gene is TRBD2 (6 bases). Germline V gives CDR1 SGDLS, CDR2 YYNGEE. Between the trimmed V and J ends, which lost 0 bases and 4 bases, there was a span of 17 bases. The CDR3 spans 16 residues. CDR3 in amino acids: CASSVEDVRGLYEQYF. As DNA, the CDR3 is TGTGCCAGCAGCGTAGAGGACGTGAGGGGACTGTACGAGCAGTACTTC. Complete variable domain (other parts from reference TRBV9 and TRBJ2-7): DSGVTQTPKHLITATGQRVTLRCSPRSGDLSVYWYQQSLDQGLQFLIQYYNGEERAKGNILERFSAQQFPDLHSELNLSSLELGDSALYFCASSVEDVRGLYEQYFGPGTRLTVT.

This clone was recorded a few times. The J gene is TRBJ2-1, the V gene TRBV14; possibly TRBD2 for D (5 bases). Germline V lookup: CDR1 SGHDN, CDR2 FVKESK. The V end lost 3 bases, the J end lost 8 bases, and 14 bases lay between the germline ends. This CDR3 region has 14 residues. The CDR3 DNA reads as TGTGCCAGCAGCCACCTAGCAGATCAGGATGAGCAGTTCTTC. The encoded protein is CASSHLADQDEQFF.

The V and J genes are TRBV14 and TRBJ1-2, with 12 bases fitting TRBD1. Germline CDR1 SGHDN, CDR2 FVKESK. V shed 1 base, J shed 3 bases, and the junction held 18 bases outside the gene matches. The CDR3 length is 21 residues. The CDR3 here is CASSQVGNPGQGARPHYGYTF. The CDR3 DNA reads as TGTGCCAGCAGCCAAGTCGGCAATCCGGGACAGGGGGCGCGGCCGCACTATGGCTACACCTTC.

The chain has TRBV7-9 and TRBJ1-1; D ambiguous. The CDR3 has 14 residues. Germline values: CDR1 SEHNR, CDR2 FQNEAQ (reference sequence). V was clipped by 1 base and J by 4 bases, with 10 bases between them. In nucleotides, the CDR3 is TGTGCCAGCAGCTTAGATGGAGGGATCACTGAAGCTTTCTTT. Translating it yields CASSLDGGITEAFF.

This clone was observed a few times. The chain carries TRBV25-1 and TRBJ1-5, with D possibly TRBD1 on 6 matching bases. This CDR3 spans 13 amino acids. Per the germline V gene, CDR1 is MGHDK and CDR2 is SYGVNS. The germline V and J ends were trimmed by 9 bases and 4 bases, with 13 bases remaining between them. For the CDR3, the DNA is TGTGCCAGTACTCAGGGGAGTAATCAGCCCCAGCATTTT. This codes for CASTQGSNQPQHF.

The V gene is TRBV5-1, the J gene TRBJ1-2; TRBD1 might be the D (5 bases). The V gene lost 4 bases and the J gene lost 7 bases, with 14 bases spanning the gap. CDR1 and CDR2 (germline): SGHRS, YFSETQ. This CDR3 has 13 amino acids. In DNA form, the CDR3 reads TGCGCCAGCAGCCCTGAGGGGAGGGGTGGCTACACCTTC. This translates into CASSPEGRGGYTF. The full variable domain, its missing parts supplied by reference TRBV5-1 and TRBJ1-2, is KAGVTQTPRYLIKTRGQQVTLSCSPISGHRSVSWYQQTPGQGLQFLFEYFSETQRNKGNFPGRFSGRQFSNSRSEMNVSTLELGDSALYLCASSPEGRGGYTFGSGTRLTVV.